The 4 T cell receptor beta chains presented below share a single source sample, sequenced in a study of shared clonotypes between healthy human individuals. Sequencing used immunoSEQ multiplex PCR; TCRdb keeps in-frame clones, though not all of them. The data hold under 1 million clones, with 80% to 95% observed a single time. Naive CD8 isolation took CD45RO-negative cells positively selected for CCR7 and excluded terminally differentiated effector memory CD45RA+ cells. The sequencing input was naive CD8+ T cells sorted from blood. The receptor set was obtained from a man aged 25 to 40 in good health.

CDR3 protein: CASSQEGPGDEQYF. The DNA for the CDR3 is TGTGCCAGCAGCCAAGAGGGTCCAGGGGACGAGCAGTACTTC. This chain connects TRBV4-2 to TRBJ2-7; D might be TRBD1 (6 bases). The CDR3 runs to 14 residues. The V end lost 0 bases, the J end lost 5 bases, and 11 bases lay between the germline ends. Germline V lookup: CDR1 LGHNA, CDR2 YNFKEQ.

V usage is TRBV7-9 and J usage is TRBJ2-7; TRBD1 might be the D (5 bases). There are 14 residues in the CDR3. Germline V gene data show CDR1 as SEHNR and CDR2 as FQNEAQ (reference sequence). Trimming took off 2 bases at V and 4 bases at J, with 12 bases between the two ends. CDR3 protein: CASSLPDSFYEQYF. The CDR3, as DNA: TGTGCCAGCAGCTTACCAGACAGTTTTTACGAGCAGTACTTC.

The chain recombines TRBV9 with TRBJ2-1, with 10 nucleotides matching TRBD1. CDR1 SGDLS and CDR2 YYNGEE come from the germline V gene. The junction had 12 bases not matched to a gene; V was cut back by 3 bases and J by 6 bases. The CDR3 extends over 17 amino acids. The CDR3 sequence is CASSAGLGTGVLNEQFF. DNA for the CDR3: TGTGCCAGCAGCGCAGGACTTGGGACAGGGGTCCTCAATGAGCAGTTCTTC.

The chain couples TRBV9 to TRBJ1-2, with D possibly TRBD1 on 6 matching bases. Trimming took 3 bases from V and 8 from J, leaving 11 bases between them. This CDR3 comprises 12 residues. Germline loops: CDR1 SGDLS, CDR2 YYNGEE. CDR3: CASSGDTGGYTF. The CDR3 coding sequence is TGTGCCAGCAGCGGGGATACAGGGGGCTACACCTTC.